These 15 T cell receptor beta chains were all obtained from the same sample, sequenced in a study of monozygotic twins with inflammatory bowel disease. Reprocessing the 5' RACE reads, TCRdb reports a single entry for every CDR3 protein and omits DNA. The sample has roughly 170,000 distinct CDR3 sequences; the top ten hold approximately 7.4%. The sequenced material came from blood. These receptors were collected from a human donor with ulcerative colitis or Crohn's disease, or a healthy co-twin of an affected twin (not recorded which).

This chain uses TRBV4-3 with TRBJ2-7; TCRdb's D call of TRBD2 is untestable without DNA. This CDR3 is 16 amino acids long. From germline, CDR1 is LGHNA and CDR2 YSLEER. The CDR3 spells CASSQDMGTNSYEQYF.

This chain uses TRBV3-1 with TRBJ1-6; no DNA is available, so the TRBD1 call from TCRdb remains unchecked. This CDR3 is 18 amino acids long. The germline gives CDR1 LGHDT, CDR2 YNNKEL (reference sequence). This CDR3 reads CASSQDSLEGFNNSPLHF. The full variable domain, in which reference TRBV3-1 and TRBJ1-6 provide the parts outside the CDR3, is DTAVSQTPKYLVTQMGNDKSIKCEQNLGHDTMYWYKQDSKKFLKIMFSYNNKELIINETVPNRFSPKSPDKAHLNLHINSLELGDSAVYFCASSQDSLEGFNNSPLHFGNGTRLTVT.

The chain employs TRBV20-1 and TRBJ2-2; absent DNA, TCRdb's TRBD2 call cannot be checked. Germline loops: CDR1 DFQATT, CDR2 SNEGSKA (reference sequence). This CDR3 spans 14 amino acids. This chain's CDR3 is CSAKGLLNTGELFF.

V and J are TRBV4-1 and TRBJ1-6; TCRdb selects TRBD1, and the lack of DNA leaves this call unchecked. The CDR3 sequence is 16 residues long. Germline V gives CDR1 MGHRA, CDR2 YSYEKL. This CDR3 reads CASSPTGSSYNSPLHF.

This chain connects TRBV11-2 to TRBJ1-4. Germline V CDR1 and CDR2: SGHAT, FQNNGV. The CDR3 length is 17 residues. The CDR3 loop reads CASSLDQTHRRNEKLFF.

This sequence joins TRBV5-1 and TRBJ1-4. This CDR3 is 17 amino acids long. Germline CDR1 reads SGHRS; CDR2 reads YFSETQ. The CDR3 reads CASNMYSREVANEKLFF.

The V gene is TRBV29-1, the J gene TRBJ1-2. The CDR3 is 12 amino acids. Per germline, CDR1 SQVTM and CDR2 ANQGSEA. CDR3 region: CSVEGWDYGYTF. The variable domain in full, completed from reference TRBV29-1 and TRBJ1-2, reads SAVISQKPSRDICQRGTSLTIQCQVDSQVTMMFWYRQQPGQSLTLIATANQGSEATYESGFVIDKFPISRPNLTFSTLTVSNMSPEDSSIYLCSVEGWDYGYTFGSGTRLTVV.

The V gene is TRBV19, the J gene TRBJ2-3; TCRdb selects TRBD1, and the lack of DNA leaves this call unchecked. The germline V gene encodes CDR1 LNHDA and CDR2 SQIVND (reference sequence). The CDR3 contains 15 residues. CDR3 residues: CASSNGGISTDTQYF.

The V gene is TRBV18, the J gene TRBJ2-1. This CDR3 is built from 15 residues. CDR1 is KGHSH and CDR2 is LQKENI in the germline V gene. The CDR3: CASSPGVRTYNEQFF. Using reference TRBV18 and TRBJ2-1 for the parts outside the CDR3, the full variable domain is NAGVMQNPRHLVRRRGQEARLRCSPMKGHSHVYWYRQLPEEGLKFMVYLQKENIIDESGMPKERFSAEFPKEGPSILRIQQVVRGDSAAYFCASSPGVRTYNEQFFGPGTRLTVL.

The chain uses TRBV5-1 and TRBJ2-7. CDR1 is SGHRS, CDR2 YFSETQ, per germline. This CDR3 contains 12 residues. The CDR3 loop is CASSNSWYEQYF. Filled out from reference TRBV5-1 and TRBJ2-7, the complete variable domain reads KAGVTQTPRYLIKTRGQQVTLSCSPISGHRSVSWYQQTPGQGLQFLFEYFSETQRNKGNFPGRFSGRQFSNSRSEMNVSTLELGDSALYLCASSNSWYEQYFGPGTRLTVT.

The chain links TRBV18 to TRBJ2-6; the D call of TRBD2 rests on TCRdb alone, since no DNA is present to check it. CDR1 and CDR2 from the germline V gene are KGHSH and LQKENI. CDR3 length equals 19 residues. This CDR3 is CASSPSLRRGPSGANVLTF.

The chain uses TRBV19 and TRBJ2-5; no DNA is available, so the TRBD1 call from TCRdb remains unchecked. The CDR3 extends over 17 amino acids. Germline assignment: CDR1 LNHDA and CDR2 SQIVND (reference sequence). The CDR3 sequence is CASSIPSPPDIPRTQYF.

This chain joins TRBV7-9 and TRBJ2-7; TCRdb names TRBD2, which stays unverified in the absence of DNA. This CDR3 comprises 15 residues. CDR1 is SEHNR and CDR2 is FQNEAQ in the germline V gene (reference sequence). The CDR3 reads CASSASSGSMGEQYF.

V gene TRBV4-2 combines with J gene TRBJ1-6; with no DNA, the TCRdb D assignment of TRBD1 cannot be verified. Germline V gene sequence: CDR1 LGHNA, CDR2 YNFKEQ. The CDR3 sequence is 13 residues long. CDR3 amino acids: CASSQDENRPLHF.

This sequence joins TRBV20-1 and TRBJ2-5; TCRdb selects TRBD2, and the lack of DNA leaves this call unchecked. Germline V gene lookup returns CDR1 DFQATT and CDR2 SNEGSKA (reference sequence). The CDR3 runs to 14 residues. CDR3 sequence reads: CSAFTSGVKETQYF.